This passage covers 11 T cell receptor beta chains from one sample sequenced in a study of T-cell reconstitution after alpha-beta-depleted transplantation in children. Unique molecular identifiers were built into the TCRbeta library. TCRdb passed the PCR reads through MiXCR, listing each CDR3 protein once. The repertoire has some 290,000 distinct CDR3 sequences, approximately 23% of them found once; the top ten carry about a tenth. This specimen consisted of PBMCs, mostly from graft donor cells, obtained 180 days after TCRalphabeta/CD19-depleted stem cell transplant. These TCRs come from a male patient between 10 and 17 years old who had a stem cell transplant for acute lymphoblastic leukemia, so the T cells may come from the graft donor.

The chain combines TRBV25-1 with TRBJ2-1; D is ambiguous. Germline-derived CDR1 and CDR2 are MGHDK and SYGVNS. Trimming removed 4 bases from V and 12 bases from J, with 16 bases in between. The CDR3 consists of 13 residues. The CDR3: CASSGGGEMGQFF. The CDR3 DNA reads as TGTGCCAGCAGTGGAGGTGGCGAGATGGGGCAGTTCTTC.

The CDR3 nucleotides read TGTGCCAGCAGCTTAGACACGGCGAATACGCAGTATTTT. It encodes CASSLDTANTQYF. The J gene is TRBJ2-3, the V gene TRBV7-2; D uncertain. Trimming took 1 base from V and 7 from J, leaving 9 bases between them. This CDR3 is 13 amino acids long. CDR1 is SGHTA and CDR2 is FQGNSA in the germline V gene. Looking up the rest from reference TRBV7-2 and TRBJ2-3 gives the full variable domain: GAGVSQSPSNKVTEKGKDVELRCDPISGHTALYWYRQSLGQGLEFLIYFQGNSAPDKSGLPSDRFSAERTGGSVSTLTIQRTQQEDSAVYLCASSLDTANTQYFGPGTRLTVL.

This clonotype came up a few times. The chain employs TRBV5-1 and TRBJ1-1; a weak D match, TRBD1 (5 bases). The CDR3 is 16 residues long. Germline V gives CDR1 SGHRS, CDR2 YFSETQ. Trimming cost V 6 bases and J 3 bases, with 21 bases left between them. This chain's CDR3 is CASNRLPYGGDTEAFF. CDR3 coding DNA: TGCGCCAGCAACCGGCTTCCCTACGGAGGGGACACTGAAGCTTTCTTT.

V usage is TRBV11-1 and J usage is TRBJ2-2; 8 nucleotides agree with TRBD1. CDR1 and CDR2 (germline): SGHAT, FQDESV (reference sequence). With V trimmed by 3 bases and J by 4 bases, 16 bases remained unmatched. This CDR3 region has 19 residues. CDR3 region: CASSLPGQVLLIGTGELFF. The CDR3 DNA follows: TGTGCCAGCAGCTTGCCGGGACAGGTGCTCTTAATCGGCACCGGGGAGCTGTTTTTT.

This clonotype was counted a few times. This chain connects TRBV14 to TRBJ2-7; tentative D call: TRBD2 (6 bases). Trimming pared 0 bases from V and 2 bases from J, leaving 11 bases between. The germline V gene has CDR1 SGHDN and CDR2 FVKESK. The CDR3 runs to 15 residues. CDR3 sequence reads: CASSQDRGLAYEQYF. The DNA of the CDR3 is TGTGCCAGCAGCCAAGATAGGGGACTGGCCTACGAGCAGTACTTC.

The J gene is TRBJ2-7, the V gene TRBV2; a weak D match, TRBD1 (5 bases). Trimming removed 2 bases from V and 3 bases from J, with 14 bases in between. From germline, CDR1 is SNHLY and CDR2 FYNNEI. The length of the CDR3 is 15 residues. Here the CDR3 DNA reads TGTGCCAGCAGTGAAAGTCAGGGTCTCTACTACGAGCAGTACTTC. Amino acids: CASSESQGLYYEQYF.

J is TRBJ1-3 and V is TRBV12-3 or TRBV12-4; D ambiguous. The CDR3 is 14 residues long. V was clipped by 5 bases and J by 2 bases, with 10 bases between them. The CDR3 DNA follows: TGTGCCAGCAGTCCCAATCGGGCTGGAAACACCATATATTTT. Translating gives CASSPNRAGNTIYF.

CDR3 sequence (DNA): TGCGCCAGCATTCCAGGGCTTGGCACAGATACGCAGTATTTT. Its translation is CASIPGLGTDTQYF. The genes are TRBV5-1 and TRBJ2-3; D possibly corresponds to TRBD1 (5 bases). Trimming took off 6 bases at V and 1 base at J, with 12 bases between the two ends. This CDR3 region has 14 residues. The germline gives CDR1 SGHRS, CDR2 YFSETQ. The whole variable domain, remainder taken from reference TRBV5-1 and TRBJ2-3, is KAGVTQTPRYLIKTRGQQVTLSCSPISGHRSVSWYQQTPGQGLQFLFEYFSETQRNKGNFPGRFSGRQFSNSRSEMNVSTLELGDSALYLCASIPGLGTDTQYFGPGTRLTVL.

This clonotype showed up just a few times. The V gene is TRBV25-1, the J gene TRBJ1-4; 11 nucleotides match TRBD1. CDR3 length: 13 residues. Germline CDR1 and CDR2: MGHDK and SYGVNS. Trimming removed 6 bases from V and 6 bases from J; junction bases left unmatched: 0. The CDR3 DNA sequence: TGTGCCAGCAGGGGACAGGGGGATGAAAAACTGTTTTTT. It is translated as CASRGQGDEKLFF.

The sample holds a few counts of this clonotype. J is TRBJ1-1 and V is TRBV29-1; 9 nucleotides agree with TRBD1. The CDR3 has 15 amino acids. Unmatched junction bases numbered 12, after V lost 0 bases and J lost 10 bases. Germline V gives CDR1 SQVTM, CDR2 ANQGSEA. CDR3 nucleotide sequence: TGCAGCGTTGAAGATCCCGGGACAGGGCCTTGGGGAGCTTTCTTT. It is translated as CSVEDPGTGPWGAFF.

This clonotype was detected a few times. The chain employs TRBV5-1 and TRBJ2-7; 12 bases match TRBD2. Germline CDR1 is SGHRS and CDR2 is YFSETQ. The junction had 5 bases not matched to a gene; V was cut back by 5 bases and J by 2 bases. CDR3 size: 15 residues. CDR3 sequence: CASRRTSGTTYEQYF. CDR3 nucleotide sequence: TGCGCCAGCAGACGGACTAGCGGGACAACCTACGAGCAGTACTTC.